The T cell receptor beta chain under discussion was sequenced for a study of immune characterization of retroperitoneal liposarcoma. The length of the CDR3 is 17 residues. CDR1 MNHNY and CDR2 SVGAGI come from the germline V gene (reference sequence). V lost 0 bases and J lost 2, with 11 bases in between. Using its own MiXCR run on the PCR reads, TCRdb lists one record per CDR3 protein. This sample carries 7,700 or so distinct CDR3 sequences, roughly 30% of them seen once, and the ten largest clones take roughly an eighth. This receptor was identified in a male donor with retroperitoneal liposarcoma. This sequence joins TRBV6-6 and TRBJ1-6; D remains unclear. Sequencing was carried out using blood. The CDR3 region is CASSYSERDPYNSPLHF. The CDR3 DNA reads TGTGCCAGCAGTTACTCCGAAAGGGATCCCTATAATTCACCCCTCCACTTT.